This T cell receptor beta chain was identified during a study of cytomegalovirus exposure and HLA in healthy donors. Regarding the study as a whole: Compared with the roughly 700-donor mean, an Asian-associated ancestry cluster reportedly had fewer N-insertions, according to a later analysis. Researchers reported in a later analysis that common viral pathogens appeared linked to several top clusters.

The PCR had 60 Vbeta and 13 Jbeta primers. Method: immunoSEQ multiplex PCR; TCRdb's copy keeps in-frame clones and lacks some. The sample records some 120,000 clones, 70% to 80% being singletons. As for this clone: The target antigen is unknown.

Donors in the study were healthy people who gave bone marrow. Sampled while nominally healthy, donors likely had unrecorded immune exposures. The CDR3 spans 15 residues. Germline trimming cut 4 bases from V and 5 bases from J; bases unmatched to any gene: 6. Germline lookup yields CDR1 MDHEN and CDR2 SYDVKM. Sample: PBMCs. The sequence came from a man aged 25 to 45 in good health and CMV-seropositive. The gene calls are TRBV28 and TRBJ1-5; 9 bases fit TRBD1. The CDR3 DNA is TGTGCCAGCAGTTCCTACAGGGGGCCTGATCAGCCCCAGCATTTT. Its protein is CASSSYRGPDQPQHF.